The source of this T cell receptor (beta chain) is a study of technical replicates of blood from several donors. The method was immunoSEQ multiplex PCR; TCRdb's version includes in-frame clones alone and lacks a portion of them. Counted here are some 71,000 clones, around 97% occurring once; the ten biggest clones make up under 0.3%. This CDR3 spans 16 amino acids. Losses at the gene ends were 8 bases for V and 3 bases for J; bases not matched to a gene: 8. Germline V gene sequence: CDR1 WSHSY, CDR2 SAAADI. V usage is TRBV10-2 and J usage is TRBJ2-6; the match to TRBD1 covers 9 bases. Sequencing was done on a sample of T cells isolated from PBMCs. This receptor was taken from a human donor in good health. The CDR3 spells CASGDREWFGANVLTF. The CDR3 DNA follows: TGCGCCAGCGGGGACAGGGAATGGTTTGGGGCCAACGTCCTGACTTTC.